Listed below are T cell receptor beta chains from one sample, sequenced in a study of blood T cell repertoires in COVID-19. Assay used: immunoSEQ multiplex PCR; TCRdb lists only in-frame clones, some missing. Among some 260,000 clones listed, less than 85% were seen once. The sample comprised peripheral blood. Receptors were obtained from a woman aged 18-30 years with acute or convalescent COVID-19. Both conserved end residues are trimmed from each CDR3. Each record gives: J gene, V gene, CDR3 protein.

J: TRBJ1-4; V: TRBV5-1; CDR3: ASSLGFQGLGEKLF
J: TRBJ2-3; V: TRBV29-1; CDR3: SGDPGTVPDTQY
J: TRBJ2-1; V: TRBV7-9; CDR3: ASSLVPSGEQF
J: TRBJ1-2; V: TRBV9; CDR3: ASSAGQEISGYT
J: TRBJ2-7; V: TRBV6-5; CDR3: ASSYGREFDEQY
J: TRBJ2-1; V: TRBV30; CDR3: AWTTHTLAGDYNEQF
J: TRBJ2-7; V: TRBV29-1; CDR3: SVGRGPGYEQY
J: TRBJ2-7; V: TRBV14; CDR3: ASSQTGTSGRHEQY
J: TRBJ2-5; V: TRBV18; CDR3: ASSNRGALKETQY
J: TRBJ2-1; V: TRBV4-1; CDR3: ASSQIGTSDEQF
J: TRBJ2-3; V: TRBV7-2; CDR3: ASSLVAPFPKHTDTQY
J: TRBJ2-1; V: TRBV4-3; CDR3: ASSQDLGTNRGKQF